This entry lists 15 T cell receptor beta chains sequenced from one sample in a study of cytomegalovirus exposure and HLA in healthy donors. PCR employed 60 Vbeta and 13 Jbeta primers. Data came from immunoSEQ multiplex PCR; TCRdb stores just in-frame clones and leaves some out. Of about 130,000 clones in the sample, 70% to 80% are singletons; the top ten hold about 2%. The specimen was PBMCs. The source is a young man in good health and CMV-seronegative.

The chain is built from TRBV2 and TRBJ2-3, with D possibly TRBD2 on 5 matching bases. V dropped 5 bases and J dropped 0 bases, with 9 bases sitting between them. Looked up from germline, CDR1 is SNHLY and CDR2 is FYNNEI. This CDR3 spans 14 amino acids. CDR3 protein: CASSITRSTDTQYF. CDR3 in DNA: TGTGCCAGCAGTATAACTAGAAGCACAGATACGCAGTATTTT.

The chain recombines TRBV29-1 with TRBJ2-5; TRBD1 matches 8 bases. The V and J ends lost 6 bases and 0 bases, in that order; junction bases with no gene match: 0. Germline CDR1 is SQVTM and CDR2 is ANQGSEA. The CDR3 is made up of 12 amino acids. The CDR3 reads CSVDRDQETQYF. The CDR3 region has the DNA TGCAGCGTGGACAGGGACCAAGAGACCCAGTACTTC.

Points on this clone: A junction end diverges from the germline sequence, so it may reflect a read error. This sequence joins TRBV25-1 and TRBJ2-3; D may be TRBD1 (6 bases). The germline CDR1 and CDR2 sequences are MGHDK and SYGVNS. The CDR3 is made up of 16 amino acids. The CDR3 protein is CASSEYRTEFTNTQYF. CDR3 sequence (DNA): TGTGCCAGCAGTGAATACCGGACAGAATTCACAAATACGCAGTATTTT.

The V gene is TRBV5-1, the J gene TRBJ2-5; TRBD2 matches at 7 bases. The J call is in doubt because the DNA end fits TRBJ2-7 better. This CDR3 region has 14 residues. Germline lookup yields CDR1 SGHRS and CDR2 YFSETQ. The CDR3 DNA follows: TGCGCCAGCAGCTTGCTGGCGGGAGCGGACGAGCAGTACTTC. It encodes CASSLLAGADEQYF.

This sequence joins TRBV9 and TRBJ2-7; 10 bases fit TRBD1. The V segment lost 0 bases and the J segment 1 base; nucleotides outside the gene matches: 4. This CDR3 region has 16 residues. Germline V gene lookup returns CDR1 SGDLS and CDR2 YYNGEE. The CDR3 spells CASSVGQGARSYEQYF. The CDR3, as DNA: TGTGCCAGCAGCGTAGGACAGGGGGCGAGATCCTACGAGCAGTACTTC.

The CDR3 is CASSYSREVNEQYF. Here the CDR3 DNA reads TGTGCCAGCAGTTACTCCCGTGAAGTTAACGAGCAGTACTTC. This chain connects TRBV6-5 to TRBJ2-5, with D unresolved. The J call is in doubt because the DNA end fits TRBJ2-7 better. CDR3 length: 14 amino acids. Germline CDR1 and CDR2: MNHEY and SVGAGI.

Worth noting for this clone: A read error may account for a junction end that differs from germline. This chain joins TRBV7-2 and TRBJ1-3; D not certain. CDR1 and CDR2 from the germline V gene are SGHTA and FQGNSA. The CDR3 has 16 residues. CDR3 DNA: TGTGCCAGCAGCTACGCACCTTGGAGCTCTGGAAACGCCATATATTTT. Translated, it gives CASSYAPWSSGNAIYF.

This clone was counted only a few times. The genes are TRBV7-8 and TRBJ1-1, with D uncertain. The CDR3 loop spans 13 amino acids. Germline loops: CDR1 SGHVS, CDR2 FQNEAQ. Trimming pared 5 bases from V and 5 bases from J, leaving 12 bases between. CDR3 DNA: TGTGCCAGCAGCAGTCCCGCGGGAACTGAAGCTTTCTTT. As protein: CASSSPAGTEAFF. The whole variable domain, filled in from reference TRBV7-8 and TRBJ1-1, reads GAGVSQSPRYKVAKRGQDVALRCDPISGHVSLFWYQQALGQGPEFLTYFQNEAQLDKSGLPSDRFFAERPEGSVSTLKIQRTQQEDSAVYLCASSSPAGTEAFFGQGTRLTVV.

The chain uses TRBV7-9 and TRBJ2-5; D is perhaps TRBD2 (6 bases). This CDR3 region has 18 residues. Trimming left V 5 bases short and J 3 bases short, with 25 bases between. Germline V lookup: CDR1 SEHNR, CDR2 FQNEAQ (reference sequence). The CDR3 DNA reads as TGTGCCAGCAGCAACCCGGGACTGTACCCACGAGGAAAAGAGACCCAGTACTTC. Protein product: CASSNPGLYPRGKETQYF.

In nucleotides, the CDR3 is TGTGCCAGCAGTCACCCCGGACAGGTGACACTCTACGAGCAGTACTTC. Its translation is CASSHPGQVTLYEQYF. The chain is built from TRBV2 and TRBJ2-7, with TRBD1 matching over 7 bases. Germline CDR1 SNHLY, CDR2 FYNNEI. The CDR3 loop spans 16 amino acids. The ends lost 5 bases at V and 3 bases at J; junction bases unmatched: 13. Full variable domain (missing parts from reference TRBV2 and TRBJ2-7): EPEVTQTPSHQVTQMGQEVILRCVPISNHLYFYWYRQILGQKVEFLVSFYNNEISEKSEIFDDQFSVERPDGSNFTLKIRSTKLEDSAMYFCASSHPGQVTLYEQYFGPGTRLTVT.

V is TRBV28 and J is TRBJ1-1, with no clear D. V dropped 7 bases and J dropped 2 bases, with 11 bases sitting between them. This CDR3 has 13 amino acids. Germline values: CDR1 MDHEN, CDR2 SYDVKM. The CDR3 here is CASTQSLNTEAFF. Here the CDR3 DNA reads TGTGCCAGCACCCAGTCCTTAAACACTGAAGCTTTCTTT. Variable domain in full (rest from reference TRBV28 and TRBJ1-1): DVKVTQSSRYLVKRTGEKVFLECVQDMDHENMFWYRQDPGLGLRLIYFSYDVKMKEKGDIPEGYSVSREKKERFSLILESASTNQTSMYLCASTQSLNTEAFFGQGTRLTVV.

This chain connects TRBV28 to TRBJ2-7, with TRBD2 matching over 8 bases. The trim removed 8 bases at V and 6 bases at J, leaving 12 bases unmatched. CDR1 MDHEN and CDR2 SYDVKM come from the germline V gene. The CDR3 length is 14 residues. As DNA, the CDR3 is TGTGCCAGCGTCCCTTCGGGGGGGGCTTTCGAGCAGTACTTC. This codes for CASVPSGGAFEQYF.

This sequence joins TRBV9 and TRBJ2-1; 9 bases align to TRBD1. The V gene end was trimmed by 0 bases and the J gene end by 2 bases; junction bases not matched to a gene: 3. The CDR3 has 16 amino acids. Germline V lookup: CDR1 SGDLS, CDR2 YYNGEE. This chain's CDR3 is CASSVAGTGTYNEQFF. The CDR3, as DNA: TGTGCCAGCAGCGTAGCTGGGACAGGGACCTACAATGAGCAGTTCTTC.

This clone was picked up one time. The chain uses TRBV5-4 and TRBJ2-1, with a weak D call TRBD2 (6 bases). V was pared by 4 bases and J by 6 bases, with 23 bases between. The CDR3 loop spans 17 amino acids. Germline loops: CDR1 SGHNT, CDR2 YYREEE (reference sequence). In nucleotides, the CDR3 is TGTGCCAGCAGCCCTGGACTACCGCGAGCCTCTCCCAATGAGCAGTTCTTC. This codes for CASSPGLPRASPNEQFF. Full variable domain (missing parts from reference TRBV5-4 and TRBJ2-1): ETGVTQSPTHLIKTRGQQVTLRCSSQSGHNTVSWYQQALGQGPQFIFQYYREEENGRGNFPPRFSGLQFPNYSSELNVNALELDDSALYLCASSPGLPRASPNEQFFGPGTRLTVL.

The chain links TRBV19 to TRBJ2-5; 7 bases agree with TRBD1. The CDR3 runs to 15 residues. J gave up 1 base and V 2 bases, and 4 bases lay outside the gene matches. CDR1 is LNHDA, CDR2 SQIVND, per germline (reference sequence). Written as DNA, the CDR3 is TGTGCCAGTAGTATATTGAGGGGGCCCCAAGAGACCCAGTACTTC. Protein: CASSILRGPQETQYF.